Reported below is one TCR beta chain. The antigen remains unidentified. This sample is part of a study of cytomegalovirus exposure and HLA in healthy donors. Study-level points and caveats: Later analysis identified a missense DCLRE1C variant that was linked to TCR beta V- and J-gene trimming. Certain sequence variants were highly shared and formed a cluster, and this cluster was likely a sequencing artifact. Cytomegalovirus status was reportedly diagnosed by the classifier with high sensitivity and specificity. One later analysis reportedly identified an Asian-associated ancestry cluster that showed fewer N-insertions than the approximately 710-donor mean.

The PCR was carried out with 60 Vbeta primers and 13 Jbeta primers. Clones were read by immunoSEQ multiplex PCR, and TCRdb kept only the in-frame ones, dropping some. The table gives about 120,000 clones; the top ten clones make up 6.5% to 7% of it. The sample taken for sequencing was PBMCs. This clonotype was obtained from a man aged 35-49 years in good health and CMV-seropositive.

In nucleotides, the CDR3 is TGTGCCACCAGCAGATCTGGACAGGGCCGTTCTTATCCGTTCTTC. Translated, it gives CATSRSGQGRSYPFF. The V and J genes are TRBV15 and TRBJ2-1; 8 positions match TRBD1. Germline CDR1 LNHNV, CDR2 YYDKDF (reference sequence). The CDR3 covers 15 residues. The junction had 15 bases not matched to a gene; V was cut back by 2 bases and J by 15 bases.